The 12 T cell receptor beta chains reported below all come from one sample, sequenced in a study of cytomegalovirus exposure and HLA in healthy donors (dated by TCRdb to 2016 to 2017). The method was the immunoSEQ multiplex PCR assay. A mixture of 60 forward primers for TCR Vbeta segments and 13 reverse primers for TCR Jbeta segments was used in the multiplex PCR. Sourced from immuneACCESS, this table was stored by TCRdb with only in-frame sequences that have V and J called. A share of the clones is absent; for the studies checked, an unresolved V gene accounts for under half, and the remainder has no known explanation. Present in this sample are about 100,000 clones, roughly a tenth of which were seen just once. Approximately 6% of the sample is held by the ten biggest clonotypes. The material sequenced was PBMCs. Receptor source: a man aged 40-49 years in good health and CMV-seropositive.

The V and J genes are TRBV4-1 and TRBJ2-1, with D possibly being TRBD1 (5 bases). With 0 bases removed from V and 2 bases from J, the gap between germline ends came to 11 bases. Per germline, CDR1 MGHRA and CDR2 YSYEKL. The CDR3 spans 16 residues. CDR3 amino acids: CASSQDRQGAYNEQFF. The CDR3 DNA reads TGCGCCAGCAGCCAAGATCGGCAGGGTGCCTACAATGAGCAGTTCTTC.

In this sample, this clone is medium-sized. The genes are TRBV6-1 and TRBJ2-2, with 8 bases matching TRBD1. The CDR3 is made up of 14 amino acids. Germline loops: CDR1 MNHNS, CDR2 SASEGT. V shed 5 bases, J shed 7 bases, and the junction held 6 bases outside the gene matches. The CDR3 loop is CASSPTGESGELFF. The CDR3 DNA is TGTGCCAGCAGTCCGACAGGGGAGAGCGGGGAGCTGTTTTTT.

In its sample, this clone was seen a few times. The chain employs TRBV4-2 and TRBJ2-1, with 8 bases identical to TRBD1. CDR3 size: 18 residues. Germline CDR1 LGHNA, CDR2 YNFKEQ. V lost 3 bases, J lost 8 bases, and 18 bases stayed unmatched. CDR3 nucleotides: TGTGCCAGCAGCCAGACCCCAGTTCAGGGGGCGTTTGTGGATGAGCAGTTCTTC. It yields the protein CASSQTPVQGAFVDEQFF.

The rearrangement uses TRBV4-2 and TRBJ2-7, with D tentatively TRBD1 (6 bases). Germline V gene lookup returns CDR1 LGHNA and CDR2 YNFKEQ. V was cut by 1 base and J by 5 bases, with 15 bases left in between. This CDR3 comprises 15 residues. CDR3 sequence (DNA): TGTGCCAGCAGCCAAGGGGACACGGCCAGGGACGAGCAGTACTTC. It codes for CASSQGDTARDEQYF.

The chain recombines TRBV4-3 with TRBJ2-1, with TRBD1 as a possible D gene (5 bases). With 0 bases removed from V and 6 bases from J, the gap between germline ends came to 6 bases. Germline assignment: CDR1 LGHNA and CDR2 YSLEER. The CDR3 loop spans 13 amino acids. CDR3 coding DNA: TGCGCCAGCAGCCAAGAAGACAGCAATGAGCAGTTCTTC. Protein: CASSQEDSNEQFF.

There are a few counts of this clone. J is TRBJ2-7 and V is TRBV5-1; D remains unclear. V was pared by 0 bases and J by 2 bases, with 15 bases between. Germline V gene data show CDR1 as SGHRS and CDR2 as YFSETQ. The CDR3 spans 16 residues. The CDR3 sequence is CASSLAPLDTTYEQYF. The CDR3 DNA follows: TGCGCCAGCAGCTTGGCGCCACTCGACACGACCTACGAGCAGTACTTC.

This chain joins TRBV27 and TRBJ1-5, with D uncertain. Germline V gene data show CDR1 as MNHEY and CDR2 as SMNVEV (reference sequence). This CDR3 spans 15 amino acids. V was pared by 6 bases and J by 9 bases, with 21 bases between. The CDR3 loop reads CASSRSGRNPGPQHF. The DNA of the CDR3 is TGTGCCAGCAGCCGTAGCGGCAGGAACCCTGGGCCCCAGCATTTT.

In this sample, this clone turned up a few times. The chain has TRBV4-3 and TRBJ2-1; D uncertain. V lost 1 base, J lost 5 bases, and 12 bases lay in between. This CDR3 comprises 15 residues. Germline CDR1 and CDR2: LGHNA and YSLEER. In DNA form, the CDR3 reads TGCGCCAGCAGCCAAGCTAACACTGCGGACAATGAGCAGTTCTTC. It is translated as CASSQANTADNEQFF.

The gene calls are TRBV7-3 and TRBJ2-5; 11 bases agree with TRBD2. The CDR3 totals 15 residues. Germline trimming cut 6 bases from V and 0 bases from J; bases unmatched to any gene: 3. Germline loops: CDR1 SGHTA, CDR2 FQGTGA. This CDR3 reads CASSRLAGYQETQYF. The CDR3 DNA sequence: TGTGCCAGCAGTCGACTAGCGGGATACCAAGAGACCCAGTACTTC.

This clone was picked up a small number of times. V and J are TRBV27 and TRBJ2-6, with a possible D match to TRBD1 (5 bases). V lost 4 bases to trimming and J lost 2 bases, with 15 bases between them. Germline CDR1 MNHEY, CDR2 SMNVEV (reference sequence). This CDR3 has 17 residues. The CDR3 is CASSSRQLQPGANVLTF. CDR3 DNA: TGTGCCAGCAGTTCCCGACAGTTACAGCCTGGGGCCAACGTCCTGACTTTC.

This clone was seen a handful of times. The chain uses TRBV21-1 and TRBJ2-5; the D call of TRBD1 is as the table states it, not checked on the DNA. TRBV21-1 is an annotated pseudogene. The CDR3 is 16 residues long. CDR3 in amino acids: CASSRRMGSTKETQYF. Written as DNA, the CDR3 is TGTGCCAGCAGCAGAAGGATGGGCAGCACCAAAGAGACCCAGTACTTC.

The chain couples TRBV28 to TRBJ2-5; D unresolved. Germline V gives CDR1 MDHEN, CDR2 SYDVKM. The CDR3 is made up of 12 amino acids. Trimming left V 5 bases short and J 5 bases short, with 9 bases between. The DNA of the CDR3 is TGTGCCAGCAGTCTCAACAGTGAGACCCAGTACTTC. Translating it yields CASSLNSETQYF.